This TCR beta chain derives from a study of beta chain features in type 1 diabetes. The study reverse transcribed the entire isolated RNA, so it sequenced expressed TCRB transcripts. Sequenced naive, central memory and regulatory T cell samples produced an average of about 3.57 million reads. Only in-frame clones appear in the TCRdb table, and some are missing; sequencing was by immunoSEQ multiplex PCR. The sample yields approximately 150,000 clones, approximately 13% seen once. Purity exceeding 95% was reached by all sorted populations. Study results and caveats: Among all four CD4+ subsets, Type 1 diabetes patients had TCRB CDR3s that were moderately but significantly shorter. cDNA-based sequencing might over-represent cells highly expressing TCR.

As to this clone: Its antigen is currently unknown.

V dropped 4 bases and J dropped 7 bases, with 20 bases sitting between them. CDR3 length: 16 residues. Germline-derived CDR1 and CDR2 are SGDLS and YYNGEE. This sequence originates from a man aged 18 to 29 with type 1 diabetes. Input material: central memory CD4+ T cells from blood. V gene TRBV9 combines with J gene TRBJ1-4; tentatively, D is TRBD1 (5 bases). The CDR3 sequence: CASSPNEGQGGEKLFF. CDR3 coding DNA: TGTGCCAGCAGCCCCAACGAAGGGCAGGGAGGTGAAAAACTGTTTTTT.